This T cell receptor beta chain was sequenced for a study of monozygotic twins with inflammatory bowel disease. No DNA is given; TCRdb re-called the 5' RACE reads and lists each CDR3 protein once. The repertoire shows approximately 340,000 distinct CDR3 sequences; the top ten hold roughly 2%. The CDR3 runs to 15 residues. In germline, CDR1 is SGHRS, CDR2 YFSETQ. Sequenced material: blood. This clonotype originated in a human donor with ulcerative colitis or Crohn's disease, or a healthy co-twin of an affected twin (not recorded which). The chain is built from TRBV5-1 and TRBJ2-7; TCRdb's D gene call, TRBD1, goes unchecked for lack of DNA. CDR3 sequence reads: CASSPNWDRIYEQYF.